This entry concerns a single TCR beta chain. V lost 3 bases to trimming and J lost 3 bases, with 16 bases between them. The V gene's germline CDR1 is LNHDA and CDR2 SQIVND (reference sequence). The CDR3 has 16 residues. Original handling: Nucleated cell counts were estimated from reference gene primer amplification. Only in-frame clones appear in the TCRdb table, and some are missing; sequencing was by immunoSEQ multiplex PCR. The DNA gave D and trimming, while V, J and clone size come from that table. Here the sample spans more than 95,000 clones, 75% to 95% being singletons. This specimen belongs to a study of blood T cell repertoires in COVID-19. At the level of the study: Samples came from the United States, Italy and Spain, spanning acute and convalescent COVID-19.

V is TRBV19 and J is TRBJ2-3; D unclear. Input material: peripheral blood. The source of this sequence is a human donor in a cohort sampled during active COVID-19. This CDR3 is CASSINYIRGTDTQYF. CDR3 DNA: TGTGCCAGTAGTATTAACTACATTCGTGGTACAGATACGCAGTATTTT.